This entry concerns a single TCR beta chain. Its antigen is unidentified. Trimming shortened V by 4 bases and J by 2 bases, and 11 bases separated the two germline ends. Germline V gene lookup returns CDR1 MNHNY and CDR2 SVGAGI (reference sequence). The CDR3 loop spans 14 amino acids. TCRdb re-analysed the 5' RACE reads in MiXCR, keeping a single row per CDR3 protein. Among around 260,000 distinct CDR3 sequences listed, about 16% were seen once. The data derive from a study of T-cell memory formation after mild COVID-19. Broader study findings: Cross-reactive memory appears to have joined, as suggested by some responding clones showing up in pre-infection memory. The study found balanced CD4/CD8 in clones contracting day 15 to 85 and a CD4+ lean in later expanders.

The rearrangement joins TRBV6-6 to TRBJ1-1; the D gene is possibly TRBD1 (6 bases). The sequenced sample was PBMCs or a T cell subset sorted from them (not recorded which). This receptor was taken from a man aged 18 to 30 who had mild COVID-19 (a few samples of this study predate the infection). Cell type and time point are not known. CDR3 nucleotides: TGTGCCAGCAGTTTAGGGACATTTAACACTGAAGCTTTCTTT. Protein sequence: CASSLGTFNTEAFF.